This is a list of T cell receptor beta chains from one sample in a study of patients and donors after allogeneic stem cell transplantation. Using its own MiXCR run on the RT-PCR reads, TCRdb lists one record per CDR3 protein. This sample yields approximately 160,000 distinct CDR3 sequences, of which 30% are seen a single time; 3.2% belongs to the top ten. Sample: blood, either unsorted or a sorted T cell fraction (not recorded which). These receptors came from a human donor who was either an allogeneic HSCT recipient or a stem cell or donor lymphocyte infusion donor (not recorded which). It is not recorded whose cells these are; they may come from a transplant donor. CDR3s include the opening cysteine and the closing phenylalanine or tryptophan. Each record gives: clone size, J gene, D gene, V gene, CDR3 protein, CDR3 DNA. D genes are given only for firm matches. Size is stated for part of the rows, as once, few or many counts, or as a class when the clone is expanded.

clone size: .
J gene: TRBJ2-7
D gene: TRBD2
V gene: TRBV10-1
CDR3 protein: CASSPSGNLYEQYF
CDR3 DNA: TGCGCCAGCAGCCCCAGCGGGAATCTCTACGAGCAGTACTTC

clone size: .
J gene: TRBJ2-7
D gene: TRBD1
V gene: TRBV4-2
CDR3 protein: CASSPGRQGIREQYF
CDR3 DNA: TGTGCCAGCAGCCCAGGCAGACAGGGGATCCGCGAGCAGTACTTC

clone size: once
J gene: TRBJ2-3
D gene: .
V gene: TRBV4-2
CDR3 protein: CASSQVVGGTDTQYF
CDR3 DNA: TGTGCCAGCAGCCAAGTGGTCGGGGGCACAGATACGCAGTATTTT

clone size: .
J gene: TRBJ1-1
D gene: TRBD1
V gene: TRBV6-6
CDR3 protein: CASSSTDRRNTEAFF
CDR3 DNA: TGTGCCAGCAGTTCGACGGACAGGAGGAACACTGAAGCTTTCTTT

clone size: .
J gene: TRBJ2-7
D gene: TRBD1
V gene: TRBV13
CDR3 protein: CASSEKDRSYEQYF
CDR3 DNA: TGTGCCAGCAGCGAAAAGGACAGGTCATACGAGCAGTACTTC

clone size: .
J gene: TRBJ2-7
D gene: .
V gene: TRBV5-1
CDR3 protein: CASSTTTGGVGYEQYF
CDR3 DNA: TGCGCCAGCAGCACCACGACCGGAGGAGTGGGCTACGAGCAGTACTTC

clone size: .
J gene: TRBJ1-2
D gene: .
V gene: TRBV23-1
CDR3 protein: CASSQNRDSTWGYGYTF
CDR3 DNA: TGCGCCAGCAGTCAAAACCGGGACTCTACATGGGGCTATGGCTACACCTTC

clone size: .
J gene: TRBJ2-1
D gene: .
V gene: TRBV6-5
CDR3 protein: CASSYSLQINEQFF
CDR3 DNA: TGTGCCAGCAGTTACTCGCTACAGATCAATGAGCAGTTCTTC

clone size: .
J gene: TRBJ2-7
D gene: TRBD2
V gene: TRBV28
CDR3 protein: CASSPTSGRVYEQYF
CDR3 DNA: TGTGCCAGCAGTCCTACTAGCGGGAGGGTCTACGAGCAGTACTTC

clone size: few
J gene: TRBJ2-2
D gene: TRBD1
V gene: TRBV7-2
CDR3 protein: CASSFGQGTGELFF
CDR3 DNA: TGTGCCAGCAGCTTCGGACAGGGAACCGGGGAGCTGTTTTTT

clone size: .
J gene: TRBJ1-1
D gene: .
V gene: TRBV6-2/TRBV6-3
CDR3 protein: CASRGDRRNTEAFF
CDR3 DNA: TGTGCCAGCAGGGGCGACAGGAGGAACACTGAAGCTTTCTTT

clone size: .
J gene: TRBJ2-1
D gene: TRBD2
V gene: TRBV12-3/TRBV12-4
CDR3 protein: CASTTSGRNNEQFF
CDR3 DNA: TGTGCCAGCACCACTAGCGGGAGAAACAATGAGCAGTTCTTC

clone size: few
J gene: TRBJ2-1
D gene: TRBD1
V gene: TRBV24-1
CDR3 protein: CATSDQGGRGYNEQFF
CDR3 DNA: TGTGCCACCAGTGATCAAGGGGGCAGGGGTTACAATGAGCAGTTCTTC

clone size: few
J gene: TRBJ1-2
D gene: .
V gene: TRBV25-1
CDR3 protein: CASRGSGYYGYTF
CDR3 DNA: TGTGCCAGCAGGGGTTCAGGGTACTATGGCTACACCTTC

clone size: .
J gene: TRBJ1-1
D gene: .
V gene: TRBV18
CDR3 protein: CASSRQEFSTEAFF
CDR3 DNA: TGTGCCAGCTCACGACAGGAATTTTCCACTGAAGCTTTCTTT

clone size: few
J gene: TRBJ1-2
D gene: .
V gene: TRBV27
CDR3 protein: CASSLYGSPSTF
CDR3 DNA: TGTGCCAGCAGTTTATATGGCAGCCCGTCCACCTTC

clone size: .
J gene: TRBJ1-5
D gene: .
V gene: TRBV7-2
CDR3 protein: CASRIDGNQPQHF
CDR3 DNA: TGTGCCAGCAGAATCGACGGCAATCAGCCCCAGCATTTT

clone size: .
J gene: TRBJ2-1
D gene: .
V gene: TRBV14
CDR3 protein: CASSSPTSWEQFF
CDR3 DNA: TGTGCCAGCAGCTCACCAACTAGTTGGGAGCAGTTCTTC

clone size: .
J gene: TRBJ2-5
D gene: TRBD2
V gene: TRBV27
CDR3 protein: CASGGVQETQYF
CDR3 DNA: TGTGCCAGCGGGGGGGTCCAAGAGACCCAGTACTTC

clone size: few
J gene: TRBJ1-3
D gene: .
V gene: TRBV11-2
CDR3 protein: CASSFDIFGNTIYF
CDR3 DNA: TGTGCCAGCAGCTTCGACATTTTTGGAAACACCATATATTTT

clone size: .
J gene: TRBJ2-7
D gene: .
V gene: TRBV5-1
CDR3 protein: CASRVPGQSYEQYF
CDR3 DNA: TGCGCCAGCAGGGTCCCCGGACAGAGCTACGAGCAGTACTTC

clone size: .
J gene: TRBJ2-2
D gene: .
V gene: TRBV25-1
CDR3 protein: CASSATSYGELFF
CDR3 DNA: TGTGCCAGCAGTGCGACTAGTTACGGGGAGCTGTTTTTT

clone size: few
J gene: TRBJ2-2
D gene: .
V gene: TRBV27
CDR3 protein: CASSFYTKPGELFF
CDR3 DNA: TGTGCCAGCAGTTTTTATACCAAACCCGGGGAGCTGTTTTTT

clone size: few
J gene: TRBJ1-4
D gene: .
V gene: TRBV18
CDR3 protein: CASSPGGAPKKLFF
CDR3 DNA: TGTGCCAGCTCACCAGGAGGGGCCCCGAAGAAACTGTTTTTT

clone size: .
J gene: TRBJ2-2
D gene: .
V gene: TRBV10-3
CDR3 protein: CAISEGTSYTGELFF
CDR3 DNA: TGTGCCATCAGTGAAGGGACTTCCTACACCGGGGAGCTGTTTTTT

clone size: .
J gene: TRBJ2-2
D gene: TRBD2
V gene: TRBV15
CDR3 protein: CATSISGSATGELFF
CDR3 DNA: TGTGCCACCAGCATTAGCGGGAGCGCGACCGGGGAGCTGTTTTTT

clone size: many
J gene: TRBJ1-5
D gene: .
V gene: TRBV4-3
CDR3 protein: CASSQDRNQPQHF
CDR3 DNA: TGCGCCAGCAGCCAAGACAGAAATCAGCCCCAGCATTTT

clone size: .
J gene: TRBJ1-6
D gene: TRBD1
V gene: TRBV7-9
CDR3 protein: CASSLRQGQDSPLHF
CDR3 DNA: TGTGCCAGCAGCTTAAGACAGGGGCAGGATTCACCCCTCCACTTT

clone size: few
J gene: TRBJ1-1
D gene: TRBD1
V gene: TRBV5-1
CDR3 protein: CASSWWTGGDGEAFF
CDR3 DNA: TGCGCCAGCAGCTGGTGGACAGGGGGGGACGGTGAAGCTTTCTTT

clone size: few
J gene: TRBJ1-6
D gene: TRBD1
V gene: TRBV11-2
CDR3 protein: CASSLSPGQGHSPLHF
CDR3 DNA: TGTGCCAGCAGCTTATCTCCGGGACAGGGGCATTCACCCCTCCACTTT

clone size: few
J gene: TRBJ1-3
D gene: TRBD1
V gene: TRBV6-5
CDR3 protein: CASSLRQGSGNTIYF
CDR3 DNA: TGTGCCAGCAGTTTACGACAGGGGTCCGGAAACACCATATATTTT

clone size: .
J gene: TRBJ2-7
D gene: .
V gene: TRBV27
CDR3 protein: CASSSGPLYEQYF
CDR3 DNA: TGTGCCAGCAGTTCTGGACCGCTATACGAGCAGTACTTC

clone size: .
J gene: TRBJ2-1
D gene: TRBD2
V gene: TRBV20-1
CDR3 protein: CSARGLADLFSYNEQFF
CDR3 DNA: TGCAGTGCTAGAGGCCTAGCGGACCTTTTTTCCTACAATGAGCAGTTCTTC

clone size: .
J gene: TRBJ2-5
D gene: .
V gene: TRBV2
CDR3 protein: CAGRGAETQYF
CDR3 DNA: TGTGCCGGCAGGGGAGCAGAGACCCAGTACTTC

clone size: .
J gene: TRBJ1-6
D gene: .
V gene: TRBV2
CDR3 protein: CASSARESSYANSPLHF
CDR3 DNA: TGTGCCAGCAGTGCCCGGGAGAGCTCCTATGCTAATTCACCCCTCCACTTT

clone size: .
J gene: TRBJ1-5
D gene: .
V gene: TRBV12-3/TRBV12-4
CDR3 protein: CASSFHPQPQHF
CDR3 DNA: TGTGCCAGCAGTTTCCACCCCCAGCCCCAGCATTTT

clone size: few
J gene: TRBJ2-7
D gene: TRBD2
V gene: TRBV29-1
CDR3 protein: CSVEGGLAGTSYEQYF
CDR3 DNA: TGCAGCGTTGAAGGGGGATTAGCGGGAACCTCCTACGAGCAGTACTTC